The 19 T cell receptor beta chains below all came from one sample that was sequenced in a study of post-analysis software for immune sequencing data. The antigens these receptors bind are not known. Regarding the study as a whole: TRBV segments more frequent in patients than in controls numbered five and included TRBV5-6, TRBV5-1 and TRBV20-1.

cDNA libraries of TCR beta carried unique molecular identifiers. TCRdb reprocessed the PCR reads with MiXCR, giving one entry per CDR3 protein. Altogether more than 500,000 distinct CDR3 sequences are present, around 36% being singletons, with the ten largest covering about 6%. What was sequenced was blood. These receptors all stem from a girl younger than 18 with multiple sclerosis.

This clonotype was detected a few times. V gene TRBV20-1 combines with J gene TRBJ2-5; possible D gene TRBD2, 5 bases. The CDR3 spans 12 residues. Germline CDR1 reads DFQATT; CDR2 reads SNEGSKA (reference sequence). V lost 5 bases, J lost 7 bases, and 14 bases lay in between. The CDR3 bases are TGCAGTGCTGCGGTCACAGAGGGGACCCAGTACTTC. Translating gives CSAAVTEGTQYF.

The chain is built from TRBV5-1 and TRBJ2-3; TRBD2 agrees at 11 bases. CDR1 SGHRS and CDR2 YFSETQ come from the germline V gene. This CDR3 has 16 amino acids. The trim removed 6 bases at V and 2 bases at J, leaving 8 bases unmatched. The CDR3 bases are TGCGCCAGCAATCTCGGGACTAGCGGAGACACAGATACGCAGTATTTT. This encodes CASNLGTSGDTDTQYF.

This clonotype was observed a few times. The rearrangement uses TRBV20-1 and TRBJ1-2; 10 bases align to TRBD1. With 0 bases clipped from V and 8 bases from J, the junction kept 6 bases outside the gene matches. CDR1 DFQATT and CDR2 SNEGSKA come from the germline V gene (reference sequence). The CDR3 is made up of 14 amino acids. The CDR3 region is CSAREPGQGRGYTF. CDR3 DNA: TGCAGTGCTAGAGAACCGGGACAGGGGAGAGGCTACACCTTC.

The chain links TRBV7-9 to TRBJ2-5; weak D call: TRBD2 (7 bases). The germline V gene has CDR1 SEHNR and CDR2 FQNEAQ (reference sequence). The ends were cut back, 0 bases at V and 5 bases at J, with 13 bases in the middle. The CDR3 is 15 residues long. DNA for the CDR3: TGTGCCAGCAGCTTAGCGACGGGGGGCTGGGAGACCCAGTACTTC. Protein product: CASSLATGGWETQYF.

The V gene is TRBV24-1, the J gene TRBJ2-4, with D possibly being TRBD2 (7 bases). Germline V gives CDR1 KGHDR, CDR2 SFDVKD. This CDR3 is built from 16 residues. Trimming pared 7 bases from V and 1 base from J, leaving 16 bases between. The CDR3 protein is CATSPTRGAAKNIQYF. CDR3 nucleotides: TGTGCCACCAGCCCTACCCGGGGGGCTGCCAAAAACATTCAGTACTTC.

This clonotype appeared a few times. The chain combines TRBV19 with TRBJ1-3; D possibly corresponds to TRBD1 (5 bases). Germline values: CDR1 LNHDA, CDR2 SQIVND (reference sequence). The CDR3 length is 15 residues. V shed 5 bases and J shed 0 bases, with 11 bases lying between them. CDR3 region: CASSDSDNSGNTIYF. For the CDR3, the DNA is TGTGCCAGTAGTGACAGTGACAACTCTGGAAACACCATATATTTT.

As DNA, the CDR3 is TGTGCCAGCAGCCACAGGGACAGGGCTGACATTCAGTACTTC. Translating gives CASSHRDRADIQYF. The J gene is TRBJ2-4, the V gene TRBV3-1, with 9 bases aligning to TRBD1. V gave up 3 bases and J gave up 8 bases; unmatched junction bases: 5. The CDR3 length is 14 residues. Looked up from germline, CDR1 is LGHDT and CDR2 is YNNKEL (reference sequence).

The chain carries TRBV9 and TRBJ1-1; D is possibly TRBD1 (6 bases). The length of the CDR3 is 14 residues. The germline CDR1 and CDR2 sequences are SGDLS and YYNGEE. Deletions cut 0 bases from V and 4 bases from J, with 10 bases between. The CDR3 is CASSVGVGGTEAFF. CDR3 DNA: TGTGCCAGCAGCGTAGGGGTAGGGGGCACTGAAGCTTTCTTT. Based on the CDR3 plus reference TRBV9 and TRBJ1-1, the full variable domain is DSGVTQTPKHLITATGQRVTLRCSPRSGDLSVYWYQQSLDQGLQFLIQYYNGEERAKGNILERFSAQQFPDLHSELNLSSLELGDSALYFCASSVGVGGTEAFFGQGTRLTVV.

This clonotype showed up many times. V gene TRBV9 combines with J gene TRBJ2-5; 9 nucleotides line up with TRBD1. The CDR3 spans 16 residues. Looked up from germline, CDR1 is SGDLS and CDR2 is YYNGEE. J lost 2 bases, V lost 0 bases, and 5 bases had no gene match. Here the CDR3 reads CASSVGVGQGQETQYF. CDR3 sequence (DNA): TGTGCCAGCAGCGTAGGGGTGGGACAGGGTCAAGAGACCCAGTACTTC. The whole variable domain, remainder taken from reference TRBV9 and TRBJ2-5, is DSGVTQTPKHLITATGQRVTLRCSPRSGDLSVYWYQQSLDQGLQFLIQYYNGEERAKGNILERFSAQQFPDLHSELNLSSLELGDSALYFCASSVGVGQGQETQYFGPGTRLLVL.

V is TRBV20-1 and J is TRBJ1-2, with 7 bases aligning to TRBD1. In germline, CDR1 is DFQATT, CDR2 SNEGSKA (reference sequence). The trim removed 2 bases at V and 4 bases at J, leaving 7 bases unmatched. This CDR3 has 14 amino acids. CDR3 residues: CSARHRGLPYGYTF. The CDR3 DNA is TGCAGTGCTAGACACAGGGGCCTTCCCTATGGCTACACCTTC.

This chain connects TRBV29-1 to TRBJ2-5; TRBD2 matches 8 bases. The germline CDR1 and CDR2 sequences are SQVTM and ANQGSEA. This CDR3 region has 13 residues. CDR3 nucleotide sequence: TGCGGCGGGGGGTCCAGCTTCCAAGAGACCCAGTACTTC. It is translated as CGGGSSFQETQYF.

This clonotype appeared a few times. The chain recombines TRBV5-1 with TRBJ2-7; 11 bases line up with TRBD2. Germline V gene lookup returns CDR1 SGHRS and CDR2 YFSETQ. Trimming at V came to 3 bases and at J to 0 bases, leaving 5 bases not matched to a gene. The CDR3 has 16 residues. This chain's CDR3 is CASSWSSGGDSYEQYF. In DNA, the CDR3 is TGCGCCAGCAGCTGGAGTAGCGGGGGGGACTCCTACGAGCAGTACTTC. Full variable domain (rest looked up from reference TRBV5-1 and TRBJ2-7): KAGVTQTPRYLIKTRGQQVTLSCSPISGHRSVSWYQQTPGQGLQFLFEYFSETQRNKGNFPGRFSGRQFSNSRSEMNVSTLELGDSALYLCASSWSSGGDSYEQYFGPGTRLTVT.

The chain uses TRBV5-1 and TRBJ2-7, with 7 bases fitting TRBD1. J was trimmed by 4 bases and V by 2 bases; bases with no gene match: 9. The CDR3 totals 15 residues. Germline V gene data show CDR1 as SGHRS and CDR2 as YFSETQ. The CDR3 sequence: CASSFGQGVSYEQYF. The CDR3 coding sequence is TGCGCCAGCAGCTTTGGCCAGGGGGTATCGTACGAGCAGTACTTC.

Only a few counts were recorded for this clonotype. J is TRBJ2-5 and V is TRBV6-1; D is undetermined. CDR1 is MNHNS, CDR2 SASEGT, per germline. The V end was cut by 3 bases, the J end by 3 bases, with 11 bases between. The CDR3 runs 14 residues. The CDR3 region is CASSDGRTKETQYF. The CDR3 DNA is TGTGCCAGCAGTGATGGGCGGACGAAAGAGACCCAGTACTTC.

This clonotype was recorded many times. V is TRBV7-9 and J is TRBJ2-1; unclear D gene. V was trimmed by 4 bases and J by 3 bases, leaving 4 bases between them. The CDR3 loop spans 12 amino acids. Per the germline V gene, CDR1 is SEHNR and CDR2 is FQNEAQ (reference sequence). This chain's CDR3 is CASSSNYNEQFF. The CDR3 DNA follows: TGTGCCAGCAGCTCCAACTACAATGAGCAGTTCTTC.

The chain combines TRBV20-1 with TRBJ1-1, with a weak D call TRBD1 (5 bases). Germline-derived CDR1 and CDR2 are DFQATT and SNEGSKA (reference sequence). The CDR3 is 13 residues long. Trimming pared 6 bases from V and 0 bases from J, leaving 11 bases between. The CDR3 sequence is CSANDRVNTEAFF. CDR3 sequence (DNA): TGCAGTGCCAACGACAGAGTGAACACTGAAGCTTTCTTT.

CDR3 amino acids: CASSLLPVDTEAFF. The CDR3 DNA is TGTGCCAGCAGCTTACTCCCAGTAGACACTGAAGCTTTCTTT. This chain connects TRBV7-9 to TRBJ1-1; no reliable D call. The CDR3 has 14 residues. The V gene's germline CDR1 is SEHNR and CDR2 FQNEAQ (reference sequence). Trimming cost V 2 bases and J 3 bases, with 10 bases left between them.

The CDR3 region is CASSHAGTYGYTF. As DNA, the CDR3 is TGTGCCAGCAGCCACGCGGGGACGTATGGCTACACCTTC. The V call is TRBV27, the J call TRBJ1-2; maybe TRBD1 (5 bases). V lost 6 bases, J lost 5 bases, and 13 bases lay in between. This CDR3 is built from 13 residues. Germline V CDR1 and CDR2: MNHEY, SMNVEV (reference sequence).

The chain combines TRBV5-5 with TRBJ1-2; D not resolved. The CDR3 has 16 amino acids. Germline loops: CDR1 SGHKS, CDR2 YYEKEE (reference sequence). V shed 5 bases and J shed 3 bases, with 20 bases lying between them. CDR3 loop: CASRFAPLIRDYGYTF. The CDR3 bases are TGTGCCAGCAGGTTCGCGCCACTGATTCGAGACTATGGCTACACCTTC.